The clone carrying this T cell receptor (beta chain) was seen only a few times. Trimming stripped 3 bases from V and 5 bases from J, with 11 bases between. The V gene's germline CDR1 is DFQATT and CDR2 SNEGSKA (reference sequence). This CDR3 comprises 12 residues. Using its own MiXCR run on the 5' RACE reads, TCRdb lists one record per CDR3 protein. The data hold 500,000 to 600,000 distinct CDR3 sequences, with approximately 22% observed a single time. This sample was taken from a study of identical twins. Another study also made use of these data, one on T cells expressing NK-cell markers. That work states: The contribution of dominant NKG2C+ clonotypes to CD8+ T cells in about 6 donors was roughly 1.0-7.5%. A handful of donors likewise had their CD3+CD56-NKG2C+ fraction led by these clonotypes.

The specimen was CD4+ T cells sorted from blood. The V call is TRBV20-1, the J call TRBJ2-7; the D is unclear. This receptor was identified in a woman aged 18 to 35 in good health. The CDR3 DNA sequence: TGCAGTGCTAGTGGTCTCAACCACGAGCAGTACTTC. Amino acid sequence: CSASGLNHEQYF.